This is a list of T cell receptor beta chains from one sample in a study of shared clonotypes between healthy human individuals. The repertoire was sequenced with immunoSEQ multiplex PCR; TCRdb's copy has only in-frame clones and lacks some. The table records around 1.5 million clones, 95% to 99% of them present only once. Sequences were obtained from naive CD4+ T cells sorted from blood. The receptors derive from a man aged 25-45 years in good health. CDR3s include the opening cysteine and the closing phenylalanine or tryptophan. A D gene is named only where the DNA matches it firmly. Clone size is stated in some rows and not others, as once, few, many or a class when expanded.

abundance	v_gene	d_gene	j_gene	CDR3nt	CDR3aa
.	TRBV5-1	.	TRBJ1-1	TGCGCCAGCAGCTTGGGTGGTTTGAACACTGAAGCTTTCTTT	CASSLGGLNTEAFF
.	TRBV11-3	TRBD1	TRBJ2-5	TGTGCCAGCAGCCCGGGGACAGATATAGGCGCGGAGACCCAGTACTTC	CASSPGTDIGAETQYF
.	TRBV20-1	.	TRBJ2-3	TGCAGTGCTACCCCAGATACGCAGTATTTT	CSATPDTQYF
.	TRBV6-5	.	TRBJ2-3	TGTGCCAGCAGAAACACAGATACGCAGTATTTT	CASRNTDTQYF
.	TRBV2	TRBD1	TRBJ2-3	TGTGCCAGCAGAAGAGGGACAGGGGAAACAGATACGCAGTATTTT	CASRRGTGETDTQYF
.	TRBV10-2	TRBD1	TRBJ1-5	TGCGCCAGCAGGGACAGGGCTCAGCCCCAGCATTTT	CASRDRAQPQHF
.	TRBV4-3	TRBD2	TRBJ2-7	TGCGCCAGCAGCCAAGGGACTAGCGGGCGAGCCTACGAGCAGTACTTC	CASSQGTSGRAYEQYF
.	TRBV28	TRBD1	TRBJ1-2	TGTGCCAGCAGTTTCCTCGACAGGGGCTATGGCTACACCTTC	CASSFLDRGYGYTF
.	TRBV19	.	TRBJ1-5	TGTGCCAGTAGTATAGTCCTAAGGCCCGGTCAGCCCCAGCATTTT	CASSIVLRPGQPQHF
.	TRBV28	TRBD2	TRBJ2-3	TGTGCCAGCAGTTTCCGACGATCGAAACTAGCGGGAGTAACAGATACGCAGTATTTT	CASSFRRSKLAGVTDTQYF
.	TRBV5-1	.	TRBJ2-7	TGCGCCAGCAGCTTGGTCCAGAACGGTCGGTACGAGCAGTACTTC	CASSLVQNGRYEQYF
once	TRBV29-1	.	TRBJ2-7	TGCAGCGTTGCAGGGATGTGGAACGAGCAGTACTTC	CSVAGMWNEQYF
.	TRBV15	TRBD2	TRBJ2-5	TGTGCCACCAGCGTTCGGTGGGGGGGACAAGAGACCCAGTACTTC	CATSVRWGGQETQYF
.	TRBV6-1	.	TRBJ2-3	TGTGCCAGCAGTGAAGCTGGCACAGATACGCAGTATTTT	CASSEAGTDTQYF
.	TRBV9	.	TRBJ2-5	TGTGCCAGCAGCGTAGGGCCTAGACAAGAGACCCAGTACTTC	CASSVGPRQETQYF
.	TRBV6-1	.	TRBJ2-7	TGTGCCATCGAAAGGGGAGACGAGCAGTACTTC	CAIERGDEQYF
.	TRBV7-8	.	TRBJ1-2	TGTGCCACCACGACAGTCTCTGGCTACACCTTC	CATTTVSGYTF
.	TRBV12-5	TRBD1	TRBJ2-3	TGTGCTAGTGGTTGGGGGGGGACAGGGACAGATACGCAGTATTTT	CASGWGGTGTDTQYF
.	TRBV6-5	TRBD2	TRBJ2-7	TGTGCCAGCAGTTACGGCGGGAGGCTTTCCTACGAGCAGTACTTC	CASSYGGRLSYEQYF
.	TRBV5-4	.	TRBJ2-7	TGTGCCAGCGCTAGTTCTGGACCACGGCCCTACGAGCAGTACTTC	CASASSGPRPYEQYF
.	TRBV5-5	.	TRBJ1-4	TGTGCCAGCAGCTTCCTCAGGGGAACTAATGAAAAACTGTTTTTT	CASSFLRGTNEKLFF
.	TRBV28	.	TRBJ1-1	TGTGCCAGCAGTTTATCAAACACTGAAGCTTTCTTT	CASSLSNTEAFF
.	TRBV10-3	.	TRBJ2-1	TGTGCCATCAGTGAGGTTAATGAGCAGTTCTTC	CAISEVNEQFF
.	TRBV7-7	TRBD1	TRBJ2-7	TGTGCCAGCAGTCGCCCCCCCGGGACAGGGAGCTACGAGCAGTACTTC	CASSRPPGTGSYEQYF
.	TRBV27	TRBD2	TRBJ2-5	TGTGCCAGCAGTCCGATTAAACTAGCGGGAGTCGAGGAGACCCAGTACTTC	CASSPIKLAGVEETQYF
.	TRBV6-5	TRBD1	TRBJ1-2	TGTGCCAGCAGAGCCTCGGGACAGGCGAACTATGGCTACACCTTC	CASRASGQANYGYTF
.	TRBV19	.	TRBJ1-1	TGTGCCAGTAGTCGGGTCGCGCGACAAAGAGCTGAAGCTTTCTTT	CASSRVARQRAEAFF
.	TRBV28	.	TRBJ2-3	TGTGCCAGCAGTCCAGGGGCCTTCGGGCAGTATTTT	CASSPGAFGQYF
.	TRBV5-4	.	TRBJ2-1	TGTGCCAGCAGCCCTCCCCAGCGGGCAGCGAATGAGCAGTTCTTC	CASSPPQRAANEQFF
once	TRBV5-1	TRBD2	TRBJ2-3	TGCGCCAGCAGCTTGGGGGGACTAGCGGGATTCACAGATACGCAGTATTTT	CASSLGGLAGFTDTQYF
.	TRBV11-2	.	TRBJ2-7	TGTGCCAGCAGCCCGACCAGCTACGAGCAGTACTTC	CASSPTSYEQYF
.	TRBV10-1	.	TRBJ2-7	TGCGCCAGCAGCCGGGACACAGCCTACGAGCAGTACTTC	CASSRDTAYEQYF
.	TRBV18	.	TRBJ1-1	TGTGCCAGCTCACCACGACAGTTGAACACTGAAGCTTTCTTT	CASSPRQLNTEAFF
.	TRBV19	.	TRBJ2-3	TGTGCCAGTAGTATAAACGGTAACACAGATACGCAGTATTTT	CASSINGNTDTQYF
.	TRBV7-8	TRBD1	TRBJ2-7	TGTGCCAGCAGCTTAGAGACAGGGCCTTACGAGCAGTACTTC	CASSLETGPYEQYF
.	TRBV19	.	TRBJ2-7	TGTGCCAGTAGTATAGTCGGGGCAACCTCCTACGAGCAGTACTTC	CASSIVGATSYEQYF
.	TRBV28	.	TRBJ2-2	TGTGCCAGCAGTCCCCGCCTTGACGCCGGGGAGCTGTTTTTT	CASSPRLDAGELFF
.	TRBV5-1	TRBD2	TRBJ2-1	TGCGCCAGCAGGCATCTAGCGGGAGTCTTCAATGAGCAGTTCTTC	CASRHLAGVFNEQFF
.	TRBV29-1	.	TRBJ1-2	TGCAGCGTTGATGCCGACGGGAACTATGGCTACACCTTC	CSVDADGNYGYTF
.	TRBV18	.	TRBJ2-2	TGTGCCAGCTCACCCCAATGGGACGGCTCCACCGGGGAGCTGTTTTTT	CASSPQWDGSTGELFF